The rows below give T cell receptor beta chains drawn from one sample of a study of T cells in Graves' hyperthyroidism and ophthalmopathy. TCRdb re-derived calls from the multiplex PCR reads in MiXCR, one entry per CDR3 protein. Among about 290,000 distinct CDR3 sequences, approximately 15% were seen once, and the ten largest hold approximately 7.9%. Sequences were obtained from blood. The receptor source for this set is a woman aged 40 to 55 with Graves' hyperthyroidism. Each CDR3 is given with its conserved first and last residue. Each record gives: CDR3 DNA, CDR3 protein, J gene, V gene, clone size, D gene. The D gene is left open where the match is weak. Clone size, where shown, is once, few, many, or a class for clones that have expanded.

cdr3_nt: TGTGCCAGCAGCTTAGGGGGTAGCGATGAGCAGTTCTTC
cdr3_aa: CASSLGGSDEQFF
j_call: TRBJ2-1
v_call: TRBV7-9
clone_size: many
d_call: .

cdr3_nt: TGTGCCAGCAGTCCGAGGACTAGGGGGGCCGGGGAGCTGTTTTTT
cdr3_aa: CASSPRTRGAGELFF
j_call: TRBJ2-2
v_call: TRBV12-3/TRBV12-4
clone_size: few
d_call: .

cdr3_nt: TGCGCCAGCAGCTTGGGGCCAGCGGTGGGTGGACACGGTGAGCAGTTCTTC
cdr3_aa: CASSLGPAVGGHGEQFF
j_call: TRBJ2-1
v_call: TRBV5-1
clone_size: few
d_call: .

cdr3_nt: TGTGCCAGCAGCTTAGGACTAGCGGGGTGGGACAATGAGCAGTTCTTC
cdr3_aa: CASSLGLAGWDNEQFF
j_call: TRBJ2-1
v_call: TRBV5-6
clone_size: .
d_call: TRBD2

cdr3_nt: TGTGCCAGCAGCATCCGGCGCGGGAGTCCCCAGCATTTT
cdr3_aa: CASSIRRGSPQHF
j_call: TRBJ1-5
v_call: TRBV7-2
clone_size: few
d_call: .

cdr3_nt: TGTGCCTGGAGTGTTAAGACCGGTACGCAGTATTTT
cdr3_aa: CAWSVKTGTQYF
j_call: TRBJ2-3
v_call: TRBV30
clone_size: many
d_call: .

cdr3_nt: TGTGCCAGCACCCAAGGGGGAGCGGGGAACACCGGGGAGCTGTTTTTT
cdr3_aa: CASTQGGAGNTGELFF
j_call: TRBJ2-2
v_call: TRBV28
clone_size: .
d_call: .

cdr3_nt: TGTGCCATCAGTGGGTCCCTTAACTATGGCTACACCTTC
cdr3_aa: CAISGSLNYGYTF
j_call: TRBJ1-2
v_call: TRBV10-3
clone_size: .
d_call: .

cdr3_nt: TGTGCCAGCAGTTGGCAGGGGATTTCACCCCTCCACTTT
cdr3_aa: CASSWQGISPLHF
j_call: TRBJ1-6
v_call: TRBV28
clone_size: many
d_call: .

cdr3_nt: TGTGCCAGCAGAAGCGGGGGAAAAGAGACCCAGTACTTC
cdr3_aa: CASRSGGKETQYF
j_call: TRBJ2-5
v_call: TRBV6-1
clone_size: many
d_call: TRBD2

cdr3_nt: TGTGCCAGCAGCCAACTGAACTATGGCTACACCTTC
cdr3_aa: CASSQLNYGYTF
j_call: TRBJ1-2
v_call: TRBV28
clone_size: many
d_call: .

cdr3_nt: TGTGCCATCAAGAGCGTAGACTATGGCTACACCTTC
cdr3_aa: CAIKSVDYGYTF
j_call: TRBJ1-2
v_call: TRBV10-3
clone_size: few
d_call: .

cdr3_nt: TGTGCCAGCAGTCAACCCTGGTCAGGGGACGAGCAGTACTTC
cdr3_aa: CASSQPWSGDEQYF
j_call: TRBJ2-7
v_call: TRBV6-1
clone_size: few
d_call: .

cdr3_nt: TGCAGTGCCTCGACGGGATCCTCCCACGGAGAGCAGTTCTTC
cdr3_aa: CSASTGSSHGEQFF
j_call: TRBJ2-1
v_call: TRBV20-1
clone_size: few
d_call: .

cdr3_nt: TGTGCCAGCAGCACAGGGGTTAGCGGACTCAATGAGCAGTTCTTC
cdr3_aa: CASSTGVSGLNEQFF
j_call: TRBJ2-1
v_call: TRBV7-9
clone_size: .
d_call: .

cdr3_nt: TGTGCCAGCAGCTTGCCCGGGGGCCCTACCTTGAACACTGAAGCTTTCTTT
cdr3_aa: CASSLPGGPTLNTEAFF
j_call: TRBJ1-1
v_call: TRBV5-6
clone_size: many
d_call: .